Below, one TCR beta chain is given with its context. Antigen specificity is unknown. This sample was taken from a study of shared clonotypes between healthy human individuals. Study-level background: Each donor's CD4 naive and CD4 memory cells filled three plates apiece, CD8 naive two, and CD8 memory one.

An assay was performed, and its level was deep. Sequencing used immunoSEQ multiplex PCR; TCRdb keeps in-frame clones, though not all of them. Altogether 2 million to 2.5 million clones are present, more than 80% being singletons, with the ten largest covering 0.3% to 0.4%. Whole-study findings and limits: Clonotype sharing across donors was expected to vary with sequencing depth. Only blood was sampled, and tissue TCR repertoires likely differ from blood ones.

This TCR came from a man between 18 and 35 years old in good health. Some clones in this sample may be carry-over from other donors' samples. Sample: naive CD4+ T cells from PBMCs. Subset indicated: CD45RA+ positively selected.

The CDR3 is CASSLNRDRGHSSYEQYF. CDR3 coding DNA: TGTGCCAGCAGCTTAAACCGGGACAGGGGACACAGCTCCTACGAGCAGTACTTC. The chain uses TRBV7-2 and TRBJ2-7; TRBD1 matches 10 bases. CDR1 and CDR2 (germline): SGHTA, FQGNSA. CDR3 size: 18 residues. Trimming took 2 bases from V and 0 from J; bases not matched to a gene: 10.